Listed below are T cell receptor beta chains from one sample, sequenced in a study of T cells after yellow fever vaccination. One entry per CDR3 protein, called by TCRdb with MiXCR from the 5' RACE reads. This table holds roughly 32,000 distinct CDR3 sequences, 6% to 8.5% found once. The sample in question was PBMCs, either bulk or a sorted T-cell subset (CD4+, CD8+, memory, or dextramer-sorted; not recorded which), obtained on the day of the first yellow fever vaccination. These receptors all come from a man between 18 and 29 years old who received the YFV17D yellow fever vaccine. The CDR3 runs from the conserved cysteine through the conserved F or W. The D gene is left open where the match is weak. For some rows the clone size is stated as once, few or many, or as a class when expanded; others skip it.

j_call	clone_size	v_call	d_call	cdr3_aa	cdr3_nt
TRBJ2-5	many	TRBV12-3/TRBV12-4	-	CASSWWGSTQYF	TGTGCCAGCAGTTGGTGGGGGTCGACCCAGTACTTC
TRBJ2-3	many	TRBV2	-	CASSPSTDTQYF	TGTGCCAGCAGTCCCAGCACAGATACGCAGTATTTT
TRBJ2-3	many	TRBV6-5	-	CASSTGQSPDTQYF	TGTGCCAGCAGTACGGGGCAGTCTCCGGATACGCAGTATTTT
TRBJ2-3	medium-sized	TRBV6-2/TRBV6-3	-	CASTLSDRPTDTQYF	TGTGCCAGCACCCTCTCGGACCGACCCACAGATACGCAGTATTTT
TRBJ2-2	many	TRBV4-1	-	CASSRRGAGELFF	TGCGCCAGCAGCCGAAGGGGTGCCGGGGAGCTGTTTTTT
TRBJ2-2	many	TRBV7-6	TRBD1	CASSSGTGYAGELFF	TGTGCCAGCAGCTCGGGGACAGGGTATGCCGGGGAGCTGTTTTTT
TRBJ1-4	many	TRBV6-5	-	CASSSAHRASNEKLFF	TGTGCCAGCAGTTCCGCCCACAGGGCATCTAATGAAAAACTGTTTTTT
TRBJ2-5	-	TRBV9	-	CASSVSPMTQETQYF	TGTGCCAGCAGCGTTTCCCCCATGACCCAAGAGACCCAGTACTTC
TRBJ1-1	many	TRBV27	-	CASSRGGRGDTEAFF	TGTGCCAGCAGTCGAGGGGGACGGGGGGACACTGAAGCTTTCTTT
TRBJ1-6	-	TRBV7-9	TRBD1	CASSLRDRANSPLHF	TGTGCCAGCAGCCTCCGGGACAGGGCTAATTCACCCCTCCACTTT
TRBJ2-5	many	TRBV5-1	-	CASSFREPVQETQYF	TGCGCCAGCAGCTTCCGGGAGCCCGTACAAGAGACCCAGTACTTC
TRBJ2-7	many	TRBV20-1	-	CSARAGRNYEQYF	TGCAGTGCTAGGGCGGGGCGCAACTACGAGCAGTACTTC
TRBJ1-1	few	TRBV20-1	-	CSARGWEGMNTEAFF	TGCAGTGCAAGGGGGTGGGAGGGGATGAACACTGAAGCTTTCTTT
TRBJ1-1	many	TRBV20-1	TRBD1	CSARRDRGRREAFF	TGCAGTGCTAGGAGGGACAGGGGCCGAAGAGAAGCTTTCTTT
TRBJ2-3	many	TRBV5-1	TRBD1	CASTYGGTGLAGDTQYF	TGCGCCAGCACCTACGGAGGGACAGGGCTGGCGGGAGATACGCAGTATTTT
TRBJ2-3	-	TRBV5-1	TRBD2	CASSSRSGGAPDTQYF	TGCGCCAGCAGCTCCCGTAGCGGGGGGGCCCCAGATACGCAGTATTTT
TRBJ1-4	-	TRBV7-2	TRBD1	CASRRDRGRNEKLFF	TGTGCCAGCAGACGGGACAGGGGCCGTAATGAAAAACTGTTTTTT
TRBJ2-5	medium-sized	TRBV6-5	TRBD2	CASSQSSGQETQYF	TGTGCCAGCAGTCAGTCTAGCGGCCAAGAGACCCAGTACTTC
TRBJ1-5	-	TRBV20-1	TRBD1	CSALGQGGLSNQPQHF	TGCAGTGCTCTTGGACAGGGAGGATTGAGCAATCAGCCCCAGCATTTT
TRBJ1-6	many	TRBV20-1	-	CSALHGGYNSPLHF	TGCAGTGCTCTCCACGGGGGGTATAATTCACCCCTCCACTTT
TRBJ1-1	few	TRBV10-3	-	CAISEGSLSPAFF	TGTGCCATCAGCGAGGGTTCTCTGTCCCCAGCTTTCTTT
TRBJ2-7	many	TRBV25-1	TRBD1	CASSGPTGGASEQYF	TGTGCCAGCAGTGGCCCTACAGGGGGAGCATCTGAGCAGTACTTC
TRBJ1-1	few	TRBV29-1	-	CSVEDYRSAEAFF	TGCAGCGTTGAAGACTACAGGAGCGCTGAAGCTTTCTTT